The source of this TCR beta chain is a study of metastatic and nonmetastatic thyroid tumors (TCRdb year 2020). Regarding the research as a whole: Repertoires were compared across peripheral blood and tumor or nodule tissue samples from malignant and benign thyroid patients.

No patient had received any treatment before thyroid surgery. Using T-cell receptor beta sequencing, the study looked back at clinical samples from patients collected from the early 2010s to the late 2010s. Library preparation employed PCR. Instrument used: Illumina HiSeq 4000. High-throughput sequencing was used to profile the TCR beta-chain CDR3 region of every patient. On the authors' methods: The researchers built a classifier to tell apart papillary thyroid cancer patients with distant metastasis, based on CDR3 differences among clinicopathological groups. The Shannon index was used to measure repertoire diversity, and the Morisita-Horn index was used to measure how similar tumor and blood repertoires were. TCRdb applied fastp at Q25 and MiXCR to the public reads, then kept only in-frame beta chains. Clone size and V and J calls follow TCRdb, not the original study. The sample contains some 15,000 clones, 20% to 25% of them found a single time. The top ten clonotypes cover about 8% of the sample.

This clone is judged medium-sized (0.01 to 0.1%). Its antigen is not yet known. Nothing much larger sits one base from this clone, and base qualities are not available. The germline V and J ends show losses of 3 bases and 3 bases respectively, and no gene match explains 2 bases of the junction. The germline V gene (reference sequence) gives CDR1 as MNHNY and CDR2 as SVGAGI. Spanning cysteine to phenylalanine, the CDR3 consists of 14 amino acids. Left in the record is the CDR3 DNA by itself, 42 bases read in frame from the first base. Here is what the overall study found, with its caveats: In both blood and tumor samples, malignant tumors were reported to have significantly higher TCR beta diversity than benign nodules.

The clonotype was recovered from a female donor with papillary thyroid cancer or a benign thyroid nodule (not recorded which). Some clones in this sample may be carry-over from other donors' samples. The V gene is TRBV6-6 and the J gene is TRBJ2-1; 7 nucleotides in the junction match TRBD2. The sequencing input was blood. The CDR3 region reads CASSYTSDYNEQFF. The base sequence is TGTGCCAGCAGTTATACTAGCGACTACAATGAGCAGTTCTTC.